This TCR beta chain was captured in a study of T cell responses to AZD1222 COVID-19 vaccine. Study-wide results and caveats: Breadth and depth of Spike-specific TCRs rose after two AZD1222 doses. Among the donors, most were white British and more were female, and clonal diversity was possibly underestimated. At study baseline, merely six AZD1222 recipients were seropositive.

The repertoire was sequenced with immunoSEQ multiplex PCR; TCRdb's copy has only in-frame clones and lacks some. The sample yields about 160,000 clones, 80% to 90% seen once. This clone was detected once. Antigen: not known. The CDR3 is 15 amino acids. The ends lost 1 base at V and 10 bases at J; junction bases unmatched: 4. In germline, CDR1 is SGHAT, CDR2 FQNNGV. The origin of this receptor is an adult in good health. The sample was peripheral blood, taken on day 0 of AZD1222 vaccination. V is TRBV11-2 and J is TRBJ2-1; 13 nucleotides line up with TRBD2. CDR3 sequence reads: CASSLVLAGGEEQFF. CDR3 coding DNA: TGTGCCAGCAGCTTAGTACTAGCGGGGGGGGAGGAGCAGTTCTTC.